This T cell receptor (beta chain) was recorded in a study of T-cell memory formation after mild COVID-19. This clonotype was observed a few times. No antigen is known for it. TCRdb processed the 5' RACE reads anew with MiXCR; each CDR3 protein has one entry. The profile covers 500,000 to 550,000 distinct CDR3 sequences, with 20% appearing a single time and under 15% taken by the ten largest. The germline V gene has CDR1 GTSNPN and CDR2 SVGIG (reference sequence). With 2 bases removed from V and 2 bases from J, the gap between germline ends came to 11 bases. There are 14 residues in the CDR3. Overall study results and limits: In pre-infection memory, a portion of responding clones appeared, which suggested that cross-reactive memory joined. Later expanders leaned toward CD4+, whereas clones contracting from day 15 to 85 were balanced CD4/CD8. CD4+ contracting clones lay mainly in CM and EM, CD8+ ones in EMRA.

Material for sequencing was PBMCs or a T cell subset sorted from them (not recorded which). This TCR derives from an adult woman who had mild COVID-19 (a few samples of this study predate the infection). Cell type and time point are not known. The rearrangement joins TRBV30 to TRBJ2-3; a possible D gene is TRBD2 (6 bases). In nucleotides, the CDR3 is TGTGCCTGGAGTCGGGACTCCTTCACAGATACGCAGTATTTT. It encodes CAWSRDSFTDTQYF.